This T cell receptor beta chain was obtained from a study of T-cell reconstitution after alpha-beta-depleted transplantation in children. The authors prepared the TCRbeta library with unique molecular identifiers. TCRdb fed the PCR reads into MiXCR, producing one record per CDR3 protein. Of roughly 500,000 distinct CDR3 sequences in the sample, 15% to 20% were seen once. The V gene's germline CDR1 is SGHTA and CDR2 FQGTGA. Trimming took 2 bases from V and 15 from J, leaving 14 bases between them. The CDR3 is 13 amino acids. This clonotype has more than one count but fewer than ten. This chain uses TRBV7-3 with TRBJ1-6; TRBD1 is a possible D gene (5 bases). The sample consisted of PBMCs from the stem cell graft donor, taken from the stem cell graft. The sequence came from a human donor who donated a stem cell graft to a child with acute lymphoblastic leukemia. The CDR3 nucleotides read TGTGCCAGCAGCTTATGGGGCGCGATCTTCCTCCACTTT. This gives the protein CASSLWGAIFLHF.